This record looks at one TCR beta chain sequence and its context. Germline CDR1 reads SGHVS; CDR2 reads FQNEAQ. The V gene lost 2 bases and the J gene lost 0 bases, with 16 bases spanning the gap. The CDR3 has 17 amino acids. Time point reported: blood 4 weeks post-SBRT, at nephrectomy. Treatment given: 15 Gy SBRT to primary tumor, nephrectomy 4 weeks later. Using immunoSEQ multiplex PCR, the repertoire was profiled, and TCRdb retains in-frame clones only, with some absent. The profile shows over 90,000 clones, roughly 84% of them singletons. The source of the sample is a study of radiation and T cells in renal cell carcinoma.

The sequencing here drew on blood, taken from a patient whose treatment included radiotherapy and nephrectomy. The sequence came from a man aged 55 to 70 with renal cell carcinoma. The chain carries TRBV7-8 and TRBJ2-5; no clear D. The CDR3 loop reads CASSLSRARQYQETQYF. The CDR3, as DNA: TGTGCCAGCAGCTTATCTCGGGCGCGTCAGTACCAAGAGACCCAGTACTTC. Filled out from reference TRBV7-8 and TRBJ2-5, the complete variable domain reads GAGVSQSPRYKVAKRGQDVALRCDPISGHVSLFWYQQALGQGPEFLTYFQNEAQLDKSGLPSDRFFAERPEGSVSTLKIQRTQQEDSAVYLCASSLSRARQYQETQYFGPGTRLLVL.